The clone carrying this TCR beta chain was recorded at least ten times. Its specificity is not known. The CDR3 consists of 15 residues. The V end lost 0 bases, the J end lost 7 bases, and 11 bases lay between the germline ends. Looked up from germline, CDR1 is SGHDT and CDR2 is YYEEEE. This sample was taken from a study of breast tumors, draining lymph nodes, adjacent tissues. Axillary draining lymph nodes of breast cancer patients supplied the node samples. TCRdb fed the multiplex PCR reads into MiXCR, producing one record per CDR3 protein. The table includes around 120,000 distinct CDR3 sequences, about 20% detected once. Study-level findings and limits: Data fit most tumor T cells coming from lymph node, expanding in tumor.

The receptor comes from a female donor with breast cancer. Some clones in this sample may be carry-over from other donors' samples. The V and J genes are TRBV5-6 and TRBJ1-6; D perhaps matches TRBD1 (5 bases). Material: axillary lymph node tissue. CDR3 region: CASSLVGTENSPLHF. In DNA form, the CDR3 reads TGTGCCAGCAGCTTGGTCGGGACGGAGAATTCACCCCTCCACTTT.